Presented here are 32 T cell receptor beta chains from one specimen sequenced in a study of blood T cell repertoires in COVID-19 (dated by TCRdb to between 2020 and 2021). Library generation was performed with the immunoSEQ multiplex PCR assay. TCRdb carries this immuneACCESS record with in-frame sequences only. Its versions omit some clonotypes, under half of them owing to an unresolved V gene in the studies checked, with the rest unexplained. The sample profile shows over 60,000 clones; approximately 86% of them were found once. The ten largest make up about 16% of the sample. The sequenced material came from peripheral blood. The receptors were gathered from a man older than 75 with active COVID-19.

The CDR3 DNA reads as TGTGCCAGCAGCCTACGACAGGGGAAAAACACCGGGGAGCTGTTTTTT. Translation: CASSLRQGKNTGELFF. This rearrangement joins TRBV7-2 to TRBJ2-2, with 8 positions matching TRBD1. CDR1 and CDR2 from the germline V gene are SGHTA and FQGNSA. V was pared by 5 bases and J by 2 bases, with 7 bases of the junction left unmatched. The CDR3 covers 16 residues.

The CDR3 reads CASRESAGNTIYF. DNA of the CDR3: TGTGCCAGCCGAGAAAGTGCAGGGAACACCATATATTTT. The V and J genes are TRBV28 and TRBJ1-3, with D perhaps matching TRBD1 (5 bases). Germline assignment: CDR1 MDHEN and CDR2 SYDVKM. The CDR3 spans 13 residues. The V and J ends lost 8 bases and 7 bases respectively, with 15 bases between them.

This chain uses TRBV12-3 or TRBV12-4 with TRBJ2-7, with a weak D call TRBD1 (6 bases). This CDR3 spans 13 amino acids. V was trimmed by 6 bases and J by 7 bases, leaving 16 bases between them. The CDR3 protein is CASRKTGLEEQYF. The CDR3 DNA reads TGTGCCAGCAGGAAAACAGGGTTGGAGGAGCAGTACTTC.

This clone was seen a few times. V is TRBV7-9 and J is TRBJ2-5; D ambiguous. Per the germline V gene, CDR1 is SEHNR and CDR2 is FQNEAQ (reference sequence). The length of the CDR3 is 11 residues. V shed 5 bases and J shed 5 bases, with 6 bases lying between them. In DNA, the CDR3 is TGTGCCAGCAGCCCTTTTGAGACCCAGTACTTC. Encoded protein: CASSPFETQYF. Using reference TRBV7-9 and TRBJ2-5 for the parts outside the CDR3, the full variable domain is DTGVSQNPRHKITKRGQNVTFRCDPISEHNRLYWYRQTLGQGPEFLTYFQNEAQLEKSRLLSDRFSAERPKGSFSTLEIQRTEQGDSAMYLCASSPFETQYFGPGTRLLVL.

This sequence joins TRBV2 and TRBJ1-2, with D perhaps TRBD1 (6 bases). CDR1 and CDR2 from the germline V gene are SNHLY and FYNNEI. V was trimmed by 8 bases and J by 2 bases, leaving 18 bases between them. This CDR3 is built from 15 residues. In DNA, the CDR3 is TGTGCCAGCCACCCTTACTCGACAGGAAACTATGGCTACACCTTC. Protein sequence: CASHPYSTGNYGYTF.

The V and J genes are TRBV15 and TRBJ1-1, with a weak D call TRBD1 (5 bases). V lost 0 bases, J lost 6 bases, and 17 bases lay in between. Germline CDR1 is LNHNV and CDR2 is YYDKDF (reference sequence). This CDR3 has 16 amino acids. The CDR3 region has the DNA TGTGCCACCAGCAGAGAGAGGAGGGGATTTCGGGCTGAAGCTTTCTTT. This encodes CATSRERRGFRAEAFF.

In its sample, this clone was seen once. This chain uses TRBV3-1 (or the pseudogene TRBV3-2) with TRBJ1-6; the D gene is possibly TRBD1 (6 bases). Deletions cut 1 base from V and 8 bases from J, with 15 bases between. CDR1 LGHDT and CDR2 YNNKEL come from the germline V gene (reference sequence). The CDR3 has 16 amino acids. CDR3 loop: CASSQGPKGVDSPLHF. The CDR3 DNA reads TGTGCCAGCAGCCAAGGCCCGAAGGGGGTGGATTCACCCCTCCACTTT.

The chain couples TRBV7-8 to TRBJ2-1, with 8 nucleotides matching TRBD2. V lost 2 bases, J lost 0 bases, and 3 bases stayed unmatched. CDR1 and CDR2 (germline): SGHVS, FQNEAQ. CDR3 length: 16 amino acids. This CDR3 reads CASSLRREVSYNEQFF. The CDR3 DNA follows: TGTGCCAGCAGCTTACGGCGGGAGGTCTCCTACAATGAGCAGTTCTTC.

The chain is built from TRBV19 and TRBJ1-2, with no clear D. The ends were cut back, 7 bases at V and 4 bases at J, with 10 bases in the middle. This CDR3 comprises 12 residues. In germline, CDR1 is LNHDA, CDR2 SQIVND (reference sequence). For the CDR3, the DNA is TGTGCCAGTACTTGGAGCGCCTATGGCTACACCTTC. Amino acids: CASTWSAYGYTF.

The chain carries TRBV5-5 and TRBJ2-7, with a weak D call TRBD1 (6 bases). The CDR3 is made up of 17 amino acids. V gave up 0 bases and J gave up 4 bases, with 20 bases separating them. Germline values: CDR1 SGHKS, CDR2 YYEKEE (reference sequence). CDR3 bases: TGTGCCAGCAGCTTGGGGGTAACAGGGCGGTCCGTGTACGAGCAGTACTTC. This codes for CASSLGVTGRSVYEQYF.

The table lists this clone with a few counts. The chain links TRBV19 to TRBJ1-4, with TRBD1 as a possible D gene (5 bases). V was cut by 5 bases and J by 8 bases, with 18 bases left in between. The CDR3 covers 15 residues. CDR1 is LNHDA, CDR2 SQIVND, per germline (reference sequence). The CDR3 DNA sequence: TGTGCCAGTAGTCCCTCAGGAGGGGCTGGGGAAAAACTGTTTTTT. It translates to CASSPSGGAGEKLFF.

V gene TRBV7-3 combines with J gene TRBJ2-3; D is possibly TRBD1 (6 bases). The CDR3 length is 14 residues. The germline CDR1 and CDR2 sequences are SGHTA and FQGTGA. The V gene lost 6 bases and the J gene lost 0 bases, with 10 bases spanning the gap. The CDR3 DNA is TGTGCCAGCAGATTGGACAGTAGCACAGATACGCAGTATTTT. Protein: CASRLDSSTDTQYF.

V and J are TRBV18 and TRBJ2-6, with D possibly matching TRBD1 (6 bases). Germline CDR1 is KGHSH and CDR2 is LQKENI. Trimming cost V 3 bases and J 0 bases, with 12 bases left between them. The CDR3 is 17 amino acids. The CDR3 loop is CASSPPGVSSGANVLTF. For the CDR3, the DNA is TGTGCCAGCTCACCCCCAGGGGTGAGCTCTGGGGCCAACGTCCTGACTTTC.

V is TRBV7-9 and J is TRBJ1-2, with D possibly matching TRBD1 (5 bases). This CDR3 spans 15 amino acids. The V end was cut by 1 base, the J end by 7 bases, with 16 bases between. Germline V gives CDR1 SEHNR, CDR2 FQNEAQ (reference sequence). CDR3 DNA sequence: TGTGCCAGCAGCTTAGAGGTCTGGAGGGGAGGTGGCTACACCTTC. Translating gives CASSLEVWRGGGYTF.

Only one count was recorded for this clone. The J gene is TRBJ1-2, the V gene TRBV7-9; TRBD1 might be the D (6 bases). The CDR3 extends over 14 amino acids. V was shortened by 3 bases and J by 3 bases, with 11 bases between the two germline ends. The V gene's germline CDR1 is SEHNR and CDR2 FQNEAQ (reference sequence). The DNA of the CDR3 is TGTGCCAGCAGCTTCGAGACAGGTGACTATGGCTACACCTTC. Translation gives CASSFETGDYGYTF.

The chain combines TRBV11-2 with TRBJ2-7; TRBD2 is a possible D gene (6 bases). Deletions cut 3 bases from V and 1 base from J, with 19 bases between. Germline CDR1 SGHAT, CDR2 FQNNGV. The CDR3 is 17 amino acids. The CDR3, as DNA: TGTGCCAGCAGCTTTCCCAAACGGGAGTTGACGTCCTACGAGCAGTACTTC. Its translation is CASSFPKRELTSYEQYF.

The CDR3 bases are TGTGCCAGCAGTGATCTATCGACAGAAACCTATGGCTACACCTTC. It translates to CASSDLSTETYGYTF. This chain uses TRBV6-1 with TRBJ1-2, with a weak D call TRBD1 (5 bases). V was shortened by 3 bases and J by 4 bases, with 15 bases between the two germline ends. This CDR3 spans 15 amino acids. From germline, CDR1 is MNHNS and CDR2 SASEGT.

The V gene is TRBV11-2, the J gene TRBJ1-1; D remains unclear. V gave up 3 bases and J gave up 3 bases, with 11 bases separating them. The CDR3 has 14 amino acids. CDR1 is SGHAT and CDR2 is FQNNGV in the germline V gene. This CDR3 is CASSLEPGYTEAFF. For the CDR3, the DNA is TGTGCCAGCAGCTTGGAGCCGGGATACACTGAAGCTTTCTTT.

The gene calls are TRBV7-6 and TRBJ2-7; TRBD1 aligns across 9 bases. The V gene's germline CDR1 is SGHVS and CDR2 FNYEAQ. The CDR3 is 16 amino acids. The V and J ends lost 5 bases and 7 bases, in that order; junction bases with no gene match: 15. CDR3 coding DNA: TGTGCCAGCAGCCCCCGGCCGGGACAGGGTTCGGGGGAGCAGTACTTC. Translated: CASSPRPGQGSGEQYF.

V usage is TRBV5-1 and J usage is TRBJ2-2; no clear D gene. This CDR3 is built from 17 residues. V lost 5 bases and J 2 bases, leaving 19 bases between the germline ends. Germline assignment: CDR1 SGHRS and CDR2 YFSETQ. The CDR3 spells CASSNYRSRSNTGELFF. Written as DNA, the CDR3 is TGCGCCAGCAGTAATTACCGATCCAGGTCCAACACCGGGGAGCTGTTTTTT.

V and J are TRBV28 and TRBJ2-5, with D tentatively TRBD1 (6 bases). CDR3 length: 14 residues. Per the germline V gene, CDR1 is MDHEN and CDR2 is SYDVKM. With 1 base removed from V and 2 bases from J, the gap between germline ends came to 8 bases. CDR3 in amino acids: CASSLLTGQETQYF. The CDR3 DNA is TGTGCCAGCAGTTTATTGACAGGTCAAGAGACCCAGTACTTC. Drawing the rest from reference TRBV28 and TRBJ2-5, the complete variable domain is DVKVTQSSRYLVKRTGEKVFLECVQDMDHENMFWYRQDPGLGLRLIYFSYDVKMKEKGDIPEGYSVSREKKERFSLILESASTNQTSMYLCASSLLTGQETQYFGPGTRLLVL.

This clone was seen once. The genes are TRBV29-1 and TRBJ2-7, with a tentative D call TRBD1 (5 bases). Looked up from germline, CDR1 is SQVTM and CDR2 is ANQGSEA. The germline V and J ends were trimmed by 3 bases and 3 bases, with 18 bases remaining between them. The CDR3 loop spans 15 amino acids. Here the CDR3 reads CSVDNAGQGVYEQYF. The CDR3 DNA sequence: TGCAGCGTTGATAACGCTGGGCAGGGCGTCTACGAGCAGTACTTC.

The chain recombines TRBV5-8 with TRBJ2-1, with TRBD2 matching over 12 bases. Germline assignment: CDR1 SGHTS and CDR2 YDEGEE. CDR3 length equals 15 residues. The V and J ends lost 6 bases and 6 bases, in that order; junction bases with no gene match: 7. The CDR3 coding sequence is TGTGCCAGCAACCTGGGACTAGCGGGTAGCAATGAGCAGTTCTTC. Translated, it gives CASNLGLAGSNEQFF.

The CDR3 loop is CASSEGQGAYEQYF. In DNA form, the CDR3 reads TGTGCCAGCAGTGAGGGACAGGGGGCCTACGAGCAGTACTTC. V is TRBV6-1 and J is TRBJ2-7, with 11 bases identical to TRBD1. The CDR3 is made up of 14 amino acids. V lost 3 bases and J lost 2; bases outside the gene matches: 0. Germline CDR1 MNHNS, CDR2 SASEGT.

The V gene is TRBV11-3, the J gene TRBJ2-1; D is possibly TRBD2 (5 bases). The ends were cut back, 8 bases at V and 5 bases at J, with 7 bases in the middle. The CDR3 runs 11 residues. Germline CDR1 reads SGHNT; CDR2 reads YENEEA. CDR3 protein: CASSGDNEQFF. CDR3 nucleotide sequence: TGTGCCAGCTCCGGGGACAATGAGCAGTTCTTC.

The chain couples TRBV7-2 to TRBJ2-1; TRBD2 aligns across 11 bases. Trimming removed 7 bases from V and 4 bases from J; junction bases left unmatched: 6. Germline V lookup: CDR1 SGHTA, CDR2 FQGNSA. This CDR3 comprises 15 residues. CDR3 in DNA: TGTGCCAGCACCCGGACTAGCGGGCCTTACAATGAGCAGTTCTTC. Residues: CASTRTSGPYNEQFF.

In regard to this clone: The sample holds other DNA sequences that translate to the same CDR3. V usage is TRBV10-3 and J usage is TRBJ2-5; 12 bases align to TRBD2. Germline V gives CDR1 ENHRY, CDR2 SYGVKD. V gave up 10 bases and J gave up 5 bases; unmatched junction bases: 14. The CDR3 runs 16 residues. CDR3 nucleotide sequence: TGTGCCACAATGGGGCTAGCGGGGGGGCCGGGGGAGACCCAGTACTTC. This encodes CATMGLAGGPGETQYF.

This clone was seen just once. This chain uses TRBV19 with TRBJ2-2; 8 positions agree with TRBD2. CDR3 length equals 17 residues. Trimming removed 7 bases from V and 6 bases from J; junction bases left unmatched: 16. Per germline, CDR1 LNHDA and CDR2 SQIVND (reference sequence). The DNA of the CDR3 is TGTGCCAGTACTAACCCGACTAGCGCCTCCGGGGCCGGGGAGCTGTTTTTT. Translation: CASTNPTSASGAGELFF.

The chain is built from TRBV7-2 and TRBJ1-2, with TRBD1 matching 7 bases. Germline CDR1 and CDR2: SGHTA and FQGNSA. J was trimmed by 2 bases and V by 5 bases; bases with no gene match: 5. The CDR3 is made up of 14 amino acids. CDR3 sequence reads: CASSPRTGNYGYTF. The CDR3 nucleotides read TGTGCCAGCAGCCCGCGGACAGGCAACTATGGCTACACCTTC.

V usage is TRBV18 and J usage is TRBJ1-1, with no clear D. This CDR3 has 14 residues. V was clipped by 2 bases and J by 1 base, with 8 bases between them. Germline V gene sequence: CDR1 KGHSH, CDR2 LQKENI. The CDR3 region is CASSPFPRNTEAFF. The CDR3 bases are TGTGCCAGCTCACCATTCCCGCGGAACACTGAAGCTTTCTTT. The variable domain in full, with the rest retrieved from reference TRBV18 and TRBJ1-1, is NAGVMQNPRHLVRRRGQEARLRCSPMKGHSHVYWYRQLPEEGLKFMVYLQKENIIDESGMPKERFSAEFPKEGPSILRIQQVVRGDSAAYFCASSPFPRNTEAFFGQGTRLTVV.

The CDR3 nucleotides read TGTGCCAGCAGCTTAGCTTTCAGCGGACTCCTAGGTGGCACCGGGGAGCTGTTTTTT. Protein sequence: CASSLAFSGLLGGTGELFF. The chain has TRBV7-8 and TRBJ2-2; D perhaps matches TRBD2 (5 bases). The CDR3 is 19 amino acids. Germline CDR1 is SGHVS and CDR2 is FQNEAQ. With 0 bases removed from V and 4 bases from J, the gap between germline ends came to 21 bases. The full variable domain, rest sourced from reference TRBV7-8 and TRBJ2-2, is GAGVSQSPRYKVAKRGQDVALRCDPISGHVSLFWYQQALGQGPEFLTYFQNEAQLDKSGLPSDRFFAERPEGSVSTLKIQRTQQEDSAVYLCASSLAFSGLLGGTGELFFGEGSRLTVL.

V gene TRBV6-5 combines with J gene TRBJ2-5; D may be TRBD1 (6 bases). With 7 bases removed from V and 5 bases from J, the gap between germline ends came to 17 bases. The CDR3 runs to 14 residues. Germline CDR1 and CDR2: MNHEY and SVGAGI. The CDR3 coding sequence is TGTGCCAGCAAGACCTTTGGGGGCTTGGAGACCCAGTACTTC. Protein sequence: CASKTFGGLETQYF.